This TCR beta chain was profiled in a study of blood T cell repertoires in COVID-19. For the study at large: COVID-19 samples from acute and convalescent phases originated in the United States, Italy and Spain.

Study processing details: Researchers report that nucleated cell counts were estimated from reference gene primer amplification. Only in-frame clones appear in the TCRdb table, and some are missing; sequencing was by immunoSEQ multiplex PCR. That table furnishes V, J and clone size, whereas the DNA furnished D and trimming. The sample yields about 120,000 clones, roughly 75% seen once. The CDR3 sequence is 14 residues long. V shed 0 bases and J shed 5 bases, with 11 bases lying between them. Germline-derived CDR1 and CDR2 are SGHNT and YYREEE (reference sequence). This clonotype was sampled from a man in his fifties or sixties with active or convalescent COVID-19. Sequenced material: peripheral blood. V gene TRBV5-4 combines with J gene TRBJ2-5; D call uncertain. The DNA for the CDR3 is TGTGCCAGCAGCTTGGCCGCACAACCGGAGACCCAGTACTTC. Encoded protein: CASSLAAQPETQYF.